What follows describes a single T cell receptor (beta chain). Clones were sequenced by immunoSEQ multiplex PCR, and TCRdb holds only the in-frame ones, with some missing. The table includes about 180,000 clones, 90% detected once. CDR1 LGHDT and CDR2 YNNKEL come from the germline V gene (reference sequence). The CDR3 has 18 residues. Between the trimmed V and J ends, which lost 0 bases and 8 bases, there was a span of 22 bases. The sample originates from a study of control samples from healthy donors and cancer patients. The sequencing input was blood. This TCR derives from a woman between 50 and 59 years old in good health. V usage is TRBV3-1 (or the pseudogene TRBV3-2) and J usage is TRBJ1-4; TRBD1 is a possible D gene (5 bases). CDR3 in amino acids: CASSQDWGIGDDLEKLFF. CDR3 DNA: TGTGCCAGCAGCCAAGATTGGGGTATCGGGGACGATCTAGAAAAACTGTTTTTT.